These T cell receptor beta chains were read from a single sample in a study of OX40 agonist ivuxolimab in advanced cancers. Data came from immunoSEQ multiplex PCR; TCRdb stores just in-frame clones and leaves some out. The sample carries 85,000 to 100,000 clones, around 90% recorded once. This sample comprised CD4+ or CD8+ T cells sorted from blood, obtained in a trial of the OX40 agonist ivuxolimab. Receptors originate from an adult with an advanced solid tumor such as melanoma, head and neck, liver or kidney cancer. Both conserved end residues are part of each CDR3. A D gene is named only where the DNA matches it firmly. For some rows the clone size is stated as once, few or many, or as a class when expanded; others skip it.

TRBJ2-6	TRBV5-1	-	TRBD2	TGCGCCAGCAGCTTGTCAGCGGGAGTGACTGGGGCCAACGTCCTGACTTTC	CASSLSAGVTGANVLTF
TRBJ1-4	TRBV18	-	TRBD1	TGTGCCAGCTCAGTGGACAGGATTTCTGAAAAACTGTTTTTT	CASSVDRISEKLFF
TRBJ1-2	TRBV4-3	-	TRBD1	TGCGCCAGCAGCCAACTTCAGTCGACAGGGGAAGGCTACACCTTC	CASSQLQSTGEGYTF
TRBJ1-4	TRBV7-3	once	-	TGTGCCAGCAGCTCCCACAGGGATAGAGGTAATGAAAAACTGTTTTTT	CASSSHRDRGNEKLFF
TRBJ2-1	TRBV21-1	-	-	TGTGCCAGCAGCAAGTCGTCCCCGCGCTCCTACAATGAGCAGTTCTTC	CASSKSSPRSYNEQFF
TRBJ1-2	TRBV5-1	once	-	TGCGCCAGCAGCCTTAACCGGGACCCGGGGGGCTACACCTTC	CASSLNRDPGGYTF
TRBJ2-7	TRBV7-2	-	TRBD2	TGTGCCAGCAGCCCCGCGCCAGGGAGGGTCGAGCAGTACTTC	CASSPAPGRVEQYF
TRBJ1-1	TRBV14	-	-	TGTGCCAGCAGCCAAATGCGGACGATCCCGATGAACACTGAAGCTTTCTTT	CASSQMRTIPMNTEAFF
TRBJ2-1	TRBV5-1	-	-	TGCGCCAGCAGCTTGGCGCCTCCCCGGAATGAGCAGTTCTTC	CASSLAPPRNEQFF
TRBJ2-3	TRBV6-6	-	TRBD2	TGTGCCAGCAGACCCGGACTAGCGGGAGATATGCAGTATTTT	CASRPGLAGDMQYF
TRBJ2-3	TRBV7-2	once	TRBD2	TGTGCCAGCAGCTTAGGACTAGCGGGGGCACAGATTACGCAGTATTTT	CASSLGLAGAQITQYF
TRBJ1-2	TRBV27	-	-	TGTGCCAGCAGCCAGAGGGGGGCGGATGGCTACACCTTC	CASSQRGADGYTF
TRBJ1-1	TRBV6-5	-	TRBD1	TGTGCCAGCAGTCAGTGGACAGGGAACACTGAAGCTTTCTTT	CASSQWTGNTEAFF
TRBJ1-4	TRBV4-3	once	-	TGCGCCAGCAGCCAAGATGGAGGGGGAAACGAAAAACTGTTTTTT	CASSQDGGGNEKLFF
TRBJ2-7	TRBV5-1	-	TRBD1	TGCGCCAGCAGCTTGGGACAGGGCGGCTCCTACGAGCAGTACTTC	CASSLGQGGSYEQYF
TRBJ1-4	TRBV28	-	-	TGTGCCAGCTCAATTACAAGAACTAATGAAAAACTGTTTTTT	CASSITRTNEKLFF
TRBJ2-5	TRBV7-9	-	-	TGTGCCAGCAGCTTAGTCGGGGAGAGAGGGGAGACCCAGTACTTC	CASSLVGERGETQYF
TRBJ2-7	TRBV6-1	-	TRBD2	TGTGCCAGCAGAGCCGGGATAGCGGGAGACGAGCAGTACTTC	CASRAGIAGDEQYF
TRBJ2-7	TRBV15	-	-	TGTGCCACCAGCAGAGTCGCTCTTCTCAGGGCCAAGAGCTCCTACGAGCAGTACTTC	CATSRVALLRAKSSYEQYF
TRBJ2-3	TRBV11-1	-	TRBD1	TGTGCCAGCAGCTTACAGGGGGGCACAGATACGCAGTATTTT	CASSLQGGTDTQYF
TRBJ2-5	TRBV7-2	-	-	TGTGCCAGCAGCCTAGACGACCTTGAGACCCAGTACTTC	CASSLDDLETQYF
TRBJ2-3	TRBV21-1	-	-	TGTGCCAGCAGCAAATGGACGGGACTAGCGGACTCTAGCACAGATACGCAGTATTTT	CASSKWTGLADSSTDTQYF
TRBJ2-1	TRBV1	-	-	TGCACCAGCAGCCAAGATCAAGGTAGGCGATGGCAGTTCTTC	CTSSQDQGRRWQFF
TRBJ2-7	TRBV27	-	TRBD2	TGTGCCAGCAGTCCGGCCGGGGTGCGGGAGGGGGGTTACGAGCAGTACTTC	CASSPAGVREGGYEQYF
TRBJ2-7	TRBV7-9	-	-	TGTGCCAGCAGCTTCGCTCAGACCTACGAGCAGTACTTC	CASSFAQTYEQYF